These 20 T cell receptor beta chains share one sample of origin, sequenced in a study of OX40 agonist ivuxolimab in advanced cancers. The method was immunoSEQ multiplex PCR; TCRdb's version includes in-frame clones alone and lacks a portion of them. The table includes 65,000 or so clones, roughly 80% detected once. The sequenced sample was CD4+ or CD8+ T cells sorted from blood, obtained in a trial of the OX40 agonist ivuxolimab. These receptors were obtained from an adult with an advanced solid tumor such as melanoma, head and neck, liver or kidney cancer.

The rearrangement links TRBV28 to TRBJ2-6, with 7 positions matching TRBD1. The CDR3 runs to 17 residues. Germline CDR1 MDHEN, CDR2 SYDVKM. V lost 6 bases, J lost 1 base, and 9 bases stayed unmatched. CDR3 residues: CASSPTGTRSGANVLTF. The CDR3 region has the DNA TGTGCCAGCAGCCCGACAGGGACACGATCTGGGGCCAACGTCCTGACTTTC.

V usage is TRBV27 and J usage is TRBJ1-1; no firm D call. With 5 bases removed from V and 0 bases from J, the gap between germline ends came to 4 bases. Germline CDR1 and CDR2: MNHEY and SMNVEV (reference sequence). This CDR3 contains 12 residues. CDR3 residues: CASSPMNTEAFF. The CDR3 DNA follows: TGTGCCAGCAGTCCAATGAACACTGAAGCTTTCTTT.

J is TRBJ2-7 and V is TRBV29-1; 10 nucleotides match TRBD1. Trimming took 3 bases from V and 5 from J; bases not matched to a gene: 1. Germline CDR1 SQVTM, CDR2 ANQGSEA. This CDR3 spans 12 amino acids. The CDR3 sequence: CSVEGQGNEQYF. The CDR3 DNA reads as TGCAGCGTTGAGGGACAGGGGAACGAGCAGTACTTC.

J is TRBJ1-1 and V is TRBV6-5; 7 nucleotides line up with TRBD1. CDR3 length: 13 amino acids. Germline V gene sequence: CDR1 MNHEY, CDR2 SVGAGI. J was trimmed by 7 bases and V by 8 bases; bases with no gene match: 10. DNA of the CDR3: TGTGCCAGCGTTCCTACCTGGACAGGTGAAGCTTTCTTT. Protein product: CASVPTWTGEAFF.

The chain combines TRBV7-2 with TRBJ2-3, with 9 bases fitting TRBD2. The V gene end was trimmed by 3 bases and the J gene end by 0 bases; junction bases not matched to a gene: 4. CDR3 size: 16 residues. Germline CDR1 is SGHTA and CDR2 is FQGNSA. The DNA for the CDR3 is TGTGCCAGCAGCTTGCGACTAGCGGCTAGCACAGATACGCAGTATTTT. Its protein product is CASSLRLAASTDTQYF.

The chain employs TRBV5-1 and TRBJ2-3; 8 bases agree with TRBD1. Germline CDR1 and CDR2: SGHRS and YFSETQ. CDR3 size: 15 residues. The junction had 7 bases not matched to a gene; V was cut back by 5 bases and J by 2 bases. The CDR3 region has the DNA TGCGCCAGCAGTCCTCAGGGGGCCTACACAGATACGCAGTATTTT. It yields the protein CASSPQGAYTDTQYF.

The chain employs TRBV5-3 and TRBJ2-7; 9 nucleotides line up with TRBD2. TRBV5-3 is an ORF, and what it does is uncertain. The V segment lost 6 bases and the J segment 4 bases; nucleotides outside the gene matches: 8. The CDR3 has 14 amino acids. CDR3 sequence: CARTGLAGWYEQYF. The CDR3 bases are TGTGCCAGAACCGGGCTAGCGGGATGGTACGAGCAGTACTTC.

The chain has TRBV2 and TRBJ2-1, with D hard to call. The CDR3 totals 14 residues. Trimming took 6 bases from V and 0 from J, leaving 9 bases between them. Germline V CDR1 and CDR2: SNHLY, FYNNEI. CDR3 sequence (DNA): TGTGCCAGCAGAGCCGTCTCCTCCTACAATGAGCAGTTCTTC. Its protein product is CASRAVSSYNEQFF.

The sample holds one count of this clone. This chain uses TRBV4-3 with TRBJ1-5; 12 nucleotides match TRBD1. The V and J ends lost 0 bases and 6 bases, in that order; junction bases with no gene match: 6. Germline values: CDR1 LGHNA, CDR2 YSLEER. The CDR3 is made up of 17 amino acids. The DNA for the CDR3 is TGCGCCAGCAGCCAAGATATTGGGACAGGGGGCGGTCAGCCCCAGCATTTT. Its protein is CASSQDIGTGGGQPQHF.

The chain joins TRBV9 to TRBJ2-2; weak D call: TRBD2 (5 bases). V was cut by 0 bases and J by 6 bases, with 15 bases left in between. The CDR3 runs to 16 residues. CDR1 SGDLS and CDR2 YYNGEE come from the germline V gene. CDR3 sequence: CASSVGSTSVAGELFF. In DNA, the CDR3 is TGTGCCAGCAGCGTAGGGAGTACTAGTGTGGCCGGGGAGCTGTTTTTT. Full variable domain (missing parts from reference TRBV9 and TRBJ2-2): DSGVTQTPKHLITATGQRVTLRCSPRSGDLSVYWYQQSLDQGLQFLIQYYNGEERAKGNILERFSAQQFPDLHSELNLSSLELGDSALYFCASSVGSTSVAGELFFGEGSRLTVL.

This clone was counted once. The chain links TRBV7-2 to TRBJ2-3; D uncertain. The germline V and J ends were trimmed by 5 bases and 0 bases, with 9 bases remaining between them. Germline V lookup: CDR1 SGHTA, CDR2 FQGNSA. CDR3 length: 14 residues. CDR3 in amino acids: CASSPMASTDTQYF. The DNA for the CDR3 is TGTGCCAGCAGCCCAATGGCTAGCACAGATACGCAGTATTTT.

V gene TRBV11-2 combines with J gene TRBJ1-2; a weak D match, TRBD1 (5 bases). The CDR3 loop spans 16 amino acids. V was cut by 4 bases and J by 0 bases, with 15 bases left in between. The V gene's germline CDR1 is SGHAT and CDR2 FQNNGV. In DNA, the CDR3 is TGTGCCAGCAGCTCGGCGGGGGACGGGACTAACTATGGCTACACCTTC. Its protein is CASSSAGDGTNYGYTF.

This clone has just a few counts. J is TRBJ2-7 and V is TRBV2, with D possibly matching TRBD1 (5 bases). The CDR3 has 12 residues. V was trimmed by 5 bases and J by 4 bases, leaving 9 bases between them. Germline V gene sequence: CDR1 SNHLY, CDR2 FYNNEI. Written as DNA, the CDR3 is TGTGCCAGCAGTATCGACAGATACGAGCAGTACTTC. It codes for CASSIDRYEQYF.

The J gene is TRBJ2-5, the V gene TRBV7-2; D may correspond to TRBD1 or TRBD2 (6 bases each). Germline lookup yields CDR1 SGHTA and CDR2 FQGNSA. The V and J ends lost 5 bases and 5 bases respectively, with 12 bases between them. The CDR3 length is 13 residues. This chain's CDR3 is CASSPQGRETQYF. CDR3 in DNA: TGTGCCAGCAGCCCGCAGGGGAGGGAGACCCAGTACTTC.

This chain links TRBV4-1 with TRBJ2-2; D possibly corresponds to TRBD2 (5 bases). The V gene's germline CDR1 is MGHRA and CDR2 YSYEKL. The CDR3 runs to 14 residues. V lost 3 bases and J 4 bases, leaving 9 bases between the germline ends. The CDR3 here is CASSHEGATGELFF. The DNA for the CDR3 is TGCGCCAGCAGCCACGAGGGAGCCACCGGGGAGCTGTTTTTT.

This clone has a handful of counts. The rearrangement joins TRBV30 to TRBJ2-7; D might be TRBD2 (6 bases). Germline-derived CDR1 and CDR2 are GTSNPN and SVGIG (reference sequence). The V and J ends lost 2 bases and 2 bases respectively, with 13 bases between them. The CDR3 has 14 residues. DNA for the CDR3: TGTGCCTGGAGTCGGGGGAGTTCCACCTACGAGCAGTACTTC. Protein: CAWSRGSSTYEQYF.

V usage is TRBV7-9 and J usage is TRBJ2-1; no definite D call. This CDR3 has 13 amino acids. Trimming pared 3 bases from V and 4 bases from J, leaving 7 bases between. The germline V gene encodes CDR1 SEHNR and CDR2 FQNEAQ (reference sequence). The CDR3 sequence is CASSLGTYNEQFF. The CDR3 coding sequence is TGTGCCAGCAGCTTGGGCACTTACAATGAGCAGTTCTTC.

CDR3 sequence (DNA): TGTGCCAGTAGACCCCCGTGGGGGGACACTGAAGCTTTCTTT. Amino acids: CASRPPWGDTEAFF. The chain has TRBV19 and TRBJ1-1, with D perhaps matching TRBD1 (5 bases). Germline V gene sequence: CDR1 LNHDA, CDR2 SQIVND (reference sequence). Trimming left V 6 bases short and J 3 bases short, with 14 bases between. The CDR3 covers 14 residues.

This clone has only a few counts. CDR3 DNA sequence: TGTGCCAGCAGCACCAACCAGGGATTGTCCGATACGCAGTATTTT. It codes for CASSTNQGLSDTQYF. The chain couples TRBV9 to TRBJ2-3; D might be TRBD1 (5 bases). The V and J ends lost 4 bases and 6 bases respectively, with 18 bases between them. The CDR3 has 15 amino acids. The germline gives CDR1 SGDLS, CDR2 YYNGEE.

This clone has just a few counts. The CDR3 region has the DNA TGTGCCAGCAGTGATTACGGGACAGGGACTGAAAAACTGTTTTTT. Amino acid sequence: CASSDYGTGTEKLFF. The V and J genes are TRBV6-1 and TRBJ1-4; 9 nucleotides match TRBD1. With V trimmed by 3 bases and J by 7 bases, 6 bases remained unmatched. The CDR3 is made up of 15 amino acids. In germline, CDR1 is MNHNS, CDR2 SASEGT.